The TCR beta chain under discussion was sequenced for a study of PD-1 blockade in classical Hodgkin lymphoma. Germline V gives CDR1 MNHEY, CDR2 SMNVEV (reference sequence). The CDR3 runs to 16 residues. V was clipped by 3 bases and J by 7 bases; unmatched bases: 8. Every one of the patients relapsed after autologous stem cell transplantation (brentuximab vedotin exposure was variable). The method was immunoSEQ multiplex PCR; TCRdb's version includes in-frame clones alone and lacks a portion of them. The sample yields more than 12,000 clones, 65% to 85% seen once. This clone was seen once. Here the sequenced sample was peripheral blood mononuclear cells (PBMCs), taken before the second cycle of nivolumab. This clonotype was obtained from a human donor with classical Hodgkin lymphoma. The V gene is TRBV27, the J gene TRBJ2-1; 11 bases align to TRBD2. The CDR3 protein is CASSFVQPSGGNEQFF. The CDR3 region has the DNA TGTGCCAGCAGTTTTGTCCAACCTAGCGGGGGGAATGAGCAGTTCTTC.